This T cell receptor (beta chain) appears in the sequencing data of a study of CD8+ T cells in alopecia areata. Study in general: Treated patients were given oral tofacitinib, which was dosed at 5 to 10 mg twice daily.

This clone has just one count. At the DNA level, this CDR3 is encoded by other sequences in the same sample as well. Reverse transcribed after extraction, RNA yielded cDNA as the sequencing template. Profiled with immunoSEQ multiplex PCR; TCRdb holds only in-frame clones, not every one. This table has about 160,000 clones, around 71% appearing once. CDR1 and CDR2 from the germline V gene are GTSNPN and SVGIG (reference sequence). The CDR3 is made up of 12 amino acids. Trimming took off 2 bases at V and 4 bases at J, with 3 bases between the two ends. Treatment in this sample: oral pan-JAK inhibitor, 5-10 mg twice daily.

The chain couples TRBV30 to TRBJ2-6; unclear D gene. Sequencing was performed on CD4+ T cells sorted from blood, taken at week 4, from a patient treated with tofacitinib. The TCR was taken from a human donor with alopecia areata. The CDR3 spells CAWSTGANVLTF. In DNA form, the CDR3 reads TGTGCCTGGAGTACAGGGGCCAACGTCCTGACTTTC.